The 12 T cell receptor beta chains listed next were all sequenced from one sample in a study of shared clonotypes between healthy human individuals. The method was immunoSEQ multiplex PCR; TCRdb's version includes in-frame clones alone and lacks a portion of them. The profile covers 2.5 million or so clones, with around nine tenths appearing a single time and about 0.13% taken by the ten largest. The sample comprised naive CD4+ T cells sorted from blood. Subset specified: CD45RA+ positively selected. The origin of the receptors is a man younger than 30 in good health.

Note on this clone: The same CDR3 can be traced to other DNA sequences in this sample. The V and J genes are TRBV19 and TRBJ1-5; D remains unclear. V dropped 4 bases and J dropped 0 bases, with 10 bases sitting between them. The length of the CDR3 is 15 residues. The germline gives CDR1 LNHDA, CDR2 SQIVND (reference sequence). The CDR3 sequence is CASSTGSYSNQPQHF. In DNA form, the CDR3 reads TGTGCCAGTAGTACCGGCAGCTATAGCAATCAGCCCCAGCATTTT.

The gene calls are TRBV30 and TRBJ1-1; the D is unclear. The CDR3 extends over 13 amino acids. Trimming shortened V by 7 bases and J by 1 base, and 13 bases separated the two germline ends. Germline values: CDR1 GTSNPN, CDR2 SVGIG (reference sequence). CDR3 in DNA: TGTGCCTTAATATCTATAGCGAACACTGAAGCTTTCTTT. It codes for CALISIANTEAFF.

This chain uses TRBV19 with TRBJ2-3; TRBD1 matches 7 bases. The CDR3 contains 16 residues. The germline V gene has CDR1 LNHDA and CDR2 SQIVND (reference sequence). V gave up 5 bases and J gave up 2 bases; unmatched junction bases: 10. The CDR3 protein is CASSGPGQVYTDTQYF. CDR3 coding DNA: TGTGCCAGTAGTGGCCCCGGACAGGTCTACACAGATACGCAGTATTTT.

Turning to this clone: The identical CDR3 is also encoded by other nucleotide sequences in the sample. The chain joins TRBV18 to TRBJ2-7, with unresolved D. The germline CDR1 and CDR2 sequences are KGHSH and LQKENI. Trimming took 6 bases from V and 0 from J, leaving 12 bases between them. This CDR3 has 14 amino acids. CDR3 sequence reads: CASSPTGSSYEQYF. The DNA of the CDR3 is TGTGCCAGCTCTCCAACGGGCTCCTCCTACGAGCAGTACTTC.

As DNA, the CDR3 is TGTGCCAGTAGTATAGCTCCGGGCAGGGACAATTCACCCCTCCACTTT. Residues: CASSIAPGRDNSPLHF. The chain combines TRBV19 with TRBJ1-6, with D possibly being TRBD1 (5 bases). Germline CDR1 is LNHDA and CDR2 is SQIVND (reference sequence). CDR3 size: 16 residues. The V end lost 1 base, the J end lost 7 bases, and 14 bases lay between the germline ends.

As for this clone: One end of the junction fails to match germline, which may point to a read error. The V call is TRBV27, the J call TRBJ2-7; 9 bases agree with TRBD1. CDR1 MNHEY and CDR2 SMNVEV come from the germline V gene (reference sequence). CDR3 length: 16 amino acids. The DNA for the CDR3 is TGTGCCAGCAGTTTAAGAACCGGGACAGGGTCCTCCGAGCAGTACTTC. It yields the protein CASSLRTGTGSSEQYF.

This sequence joins TRBV9 and TRBJ2-3; TRBD2 matches 9 bases. The CDR3 sequence is 16 residues long. Germline loops: CDR1 SGDLS, CDR2 YYNGEE. With V trimmed by 3 bases and J by 0 bases, 5 bases remained unmatched. As DNA, the CDR3 is TGTGCCAGCAGCGCGGGACTAGCTATAAGCACAGATACGCAGTATTTT. Residues: CASSAGLAISTDTQYF.

This chain connects TRBV5-1 to TRBJ2-7; 13 nucleotides match TRBD2. V trimming: 4 bases; J trimming: 9 bases; junction bases outside the gene matches: 7. CDR1 and CDR2 from the germline V gene are SGHRS and YFSETQ. The CDR3 consists of 14 residues. CDR3 region: CASSEGLAGPGQYF. CDR3 DNA: TGCGCCAGCAGCGAGGGACTAGCGGGACCCGGGCAGTACTTC.

The chain joins TRBV18 to TRBJ2-2; 12 bases match TRBD1. Germline trimming cut 0 bases from V and 4 bases from J; bases unmatched to any gene: 3. The CDR3 is made up of 17 amino acids. Germline lookup yields CDR1 KGHSH and CDR2 LQKENI. The CDR3 sequence is CASSPPGTGGVTGELFF. DNA of the CDR3: TGTGCCAGCTCACCACCGGGGACAGGGGGCGTCACCGGGGAGCTGTTTTTT.

This clone was detected only once. Other DNA sequences in this sample translate to the same CDR3. The V call is TRBV5-1, the J call TRBJ2-2; D not resolved. The V end lost 6 bases, the J end lost 1 base, and 7 bases lay between the germline ends. The CDR3 spans 13 residues. CDR1 and CDR2 (germline): SGHRS, YFSETQ. The chain's CDR3 is CASTPRNTGELFF. The CDR3 DNA reads TGCGCCAGCACCCCCCGGAACACCGGGGAGCTGTTTTTT.

The chain is built from TRBV7-2 and TRBJ2-3; D possibly corresponds to TRBD1 (5 bases). Germline loops: CDR1 SGHTA, CDR2 FQGNSA. V dropped 8 bases and J dropped 0 bases, with 12 bases sitting between them. This CDR3 is built from 14 residues. CDR3 DNA: TGTGCCAGCCGGACGGCAGGGAGCACAGATACGCAGTATTTT. Protein: CASRTAGSTDTQYF.

This clone was seen only once. The rearrangement uses TRBV27 and TRBJ2-7, with a tentative D call TRBD1 (5 bases). This CDR3 comprises 16 residues. The germline gives CDR1 MNHEY, CDR2 SMNVEV (reference sequence). Trimming took off 4 bases at V and 0 bases at J, with 16 bases between the two ends. Written as DNA, the CDR3 is TGTGCCAGCAGTTCCCACACAGGATTCCACTCCTACGAGCAGTACTTC. This translates into CASSSHTGFHSYEQYF.